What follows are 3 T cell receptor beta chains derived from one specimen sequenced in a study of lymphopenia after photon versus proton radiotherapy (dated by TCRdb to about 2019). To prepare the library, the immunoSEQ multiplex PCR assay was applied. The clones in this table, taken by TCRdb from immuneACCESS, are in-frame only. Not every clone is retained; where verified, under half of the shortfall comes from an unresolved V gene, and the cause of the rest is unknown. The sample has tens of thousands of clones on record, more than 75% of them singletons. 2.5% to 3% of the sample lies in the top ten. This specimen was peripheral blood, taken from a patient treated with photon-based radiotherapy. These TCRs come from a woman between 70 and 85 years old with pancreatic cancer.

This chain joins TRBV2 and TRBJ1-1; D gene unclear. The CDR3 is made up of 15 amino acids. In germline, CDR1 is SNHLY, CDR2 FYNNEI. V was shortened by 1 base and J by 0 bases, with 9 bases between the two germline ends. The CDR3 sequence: CASSEGGRMNTEAFF. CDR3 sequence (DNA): TGTGCCAGCAGTGAAGGTGGCAGAATGAACACTGAAGCTTTCTTT.

The CDR3 here is CASGQGAVQPQHF. DNA for the CDR3: TGTGCCAGCGGACAGGGGGCGGTTCAGCCCCAGCATTTT. The rearrangement joins TRBV28 to TRBJ1-5; 11 bases are a match to TRBD1. The CDR3 runs 13 residues. CDR1 and CDR2 from the germline V gene are MDHEN and SYDVKM. J was trimmed by 6 bases and V by 8 bases; bases with no gene match: 3. Full variable domain (rest looked up from reference TRBV28 and TRBJ1-5): DVKVTQSSRYLVKRTGEKVFLECVQDMDHENMFWYRQDPGLGLRLIYFSYDVKMKEKGDIPEGYSVSREKKERFSLILESASTNQTSMYLCASGQGAVQPQHFGDGTRLSIL.

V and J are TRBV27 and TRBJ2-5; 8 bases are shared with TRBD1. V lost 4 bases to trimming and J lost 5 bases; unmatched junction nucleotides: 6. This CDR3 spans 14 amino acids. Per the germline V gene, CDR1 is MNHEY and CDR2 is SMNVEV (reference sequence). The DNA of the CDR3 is TGTGCCAGCAGTTCAGGGGGCGCGGGGGAGACCCAGTACTTC. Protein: CASSSGGAGETQYF.